This TCR beta chain came from a study of shared clonotypes between healthy human individuals. Some clones are missing from TCRdb's copy, which holds only in-frame ones; the method was immunoSEQ multiplex PCR. This table has about 600,000 clones, around 76% appearing once. V was clipped by 0 bases and J by 2 bases, with 4 bases between them. Looked up from germline, CDR1 is MDHEN and CDR2 is SYDVKM. The CDR3 covers 14 residues. The J gene is TRBJ1-4, the V gene TRBV28, with no clear D. The sequencing sample was made of PBMCs. This TCR derives from a middle-aged woman in good health. Some clones in this sample may be carry-over from other donors' samples. The CDR3 region is CASSLWDTNEKLFF. CDR3 DNA sequence: TGTGCCAGCAGTTTATGGGACACTAATGAAAAACTGTTTTTT.